The rows below give T cell receptor beta chains drawn from one sample of a study of blood T cell repertoires in COVID-19. Clones were read by immunoSEQ multiplex PCR, and TCRdb kept only the in-frame ones, dropping some. The data contain roughly 120,000 clones, 82% of them singletons. The specimen sequenced was peripheral blood. The receptors stem from a man between 65 and 85 years old with acute or convalescent COVID-19. CDR3s include the opening cysteine and the closing phenylalanine or tryptophan. D genes are given only for firm matches. The size entry is marked missing in some rows and otherwise reads once, few, many or a size class.

CDR3aa,CDR3nt,j_gene,abundance,v_gene,len,d_gene
CASSPRQGEGEKLFF,TGCGCCAGCAGCCCTAGACAGGGGGAGGGTGAAAAACTGTTTTTT,TRBJ1-4,NA,TRBV10-1,15,TRBD1
CASSPVGGVVNYGYTF,TGTGCCAGCAGTCCAGTGGGCGGGGTGGTTAACTATGGCTACACCTTC,TRBJ1-2,NA,TRBV28,16,NA
CASSPIAGRVTGELFF,TGTGCCAGCAGCCCCATCGCTGGGAGAGTCACCGGGGAGCTGTTTTTT,TRBJ2-2,NA,TRBV7-3,16,NA
CASSQDLRTAEHGYTF,TGTGCCAGCAGCCAAGATCTCAGGACAGCAGAACATGGCTACACCTTC,TRBJ1-2,NA,TRBV4-2,16,NA
CATSDIAGGGDTQYF,TGTGCCACCAGTGATATAGCGGGGGGTGGAGATACGCAGTATTTT,TRBJ2-3,NA,TRBV24-1,15,TRBD2
CASSPGTGVNTEAFF,TGTGCCAGCTCACCCGGGACAGGGGTCAACACTGAAGCTTTCTTT,TRBJ1-1,NA,TRBV18,15,TRBD1
CASSYLSGRGADEQFF,TGTGCCAGCAGTTACCTCAGCGGGAGGGGGGCGGATGAGCAGTTCTTC,TRBJ2-1,NA,TRBV6-6,16,TRBD2
CASSRQPLAGSGNEQFF,TGTGCCAGCAGCCGCCAGCCACTAGCGGGAAGCGGGAATGAGCAGTTCTTC,TRBJ2-1,NA,TRBV7-9,17,TRBD2
CASSPRVVRQGSTGELFF,TGTGCCAGCTCACCACGTGTAGTGCGACAGGGGAGCACCGGGGAGCTGTTTTTT,TRBJ2-2,NA,TRBV18,18,TRBD1
CASSYTVGAYEQYF,TGTGCCAGCAGTTACACGGTTGGTGCGTACGAGCAGTACTTC,TRBJ2-7,NA,TRBV6-6,14,NA
CASSFYNNSPLHF,TGTGCCAGCAGTTTCTATAATAATTCACCCCTCCACTTT,TRBJ1-6,NA,TRBV28,13,NA
CASSFGGVTGNTIYF,TGTGCCAGCAGCTTCGGGGGAGTAACTGGAAACACCATATATTTT,TRBJ1-3,NA,TRBV5-4,15,NA
CASAERVVLNTEAFF,TGTGCCAGCGCGGAGAGGGTCGTCCTGAACACTGAAGCTTTCTTT,TRBJ1-1,NA,TRBV2,15,NA
CASSETGDGLNQYF,TGTGCCAGCAGTGAAACGGGGGACGGGCTGAATCAGTACTTC,TRBJ2-4,NA,TRBV6-1,14,NA
CATRPQGTEAFF,TGTGCCACCCGACCTCAGGGAACTGAAGCTTTCTTT,TRBJ1-1,NA,TRBV19,12,NA
CASSSGPGGRNTEAFF,TGCGCCAGCAGCTCAGGGCCAGGGGGCAGGAACACTGAAGCTTTCTTT,TRBJ1-1,NA,TRBV5-1,16,TRBD1
CASSIPGINIQYF,TGTGCCAGTAGTATACCAGGGATTAACATTCAGTACTTC,TRBJ2-4,NA,TRBV19,13,NA
CASSARGEVYYEQYF,TGTGCCAGCAGCGCCCGGGGGGAAGTGTACTACGAGCAGTACTTC,TRBJ2-7,NA,TRBV7-9,15,TRBD2
CASSPISGSFTGELFF,TGTGCCAGCAGCCCTATTAGCGGGAGCTTTACCGGGGAGCTGTTTTTT,TRBJ2-2,NA,TRBV11-3,16,TRBD2
CSASNTISTDTQYF,TGCAGTGCTAGTAACACCATAAGCACAGATACGCAGTATTTT,TRBJ2-3,NA,TRBV20-1,14,NA
CASSLGGASNTEAFF,TGTGCCAGCAGTTTAGGTGGGGCGTCTAACACTGAAGCTTTCTTT,TRBJ1-1,NA,TRBV27,15,NA
CAASRSPGNEQFF,TGTGCCGCCAGCAGGTCCCCGGGGAATGAGCAGTTCTTC,TRBJ2-1,once,TRBV6-5,13,NA
CASSGRGGSTDTQYF,TGTGCCAGCAGTGGAAGGGGGGGTAGCACAGATACGCAGTATTTT,TRBJ2-3,NA,TRBV2,15,NA
CASSYFDSYEQYF,TGTGCCAGCAGTTACTTTGACAGTTACGAGCAGTACTTC,TRBJ2-7,NA,TRBV6-5,13,NA
CASSVATSTPGEQFF,TGTGCCAGCAGCGTAGCTACTTCAACCCCTGGTGAGCAGTTCTTC,TRBJ2-1,NA,TRBV9,15,NA
CASSQGDRGFEQYF,TGCGCCAGCAGCCAAGGGGACAGGGGCTTCGAGCAGTACTTC,TRBJ2-7,few,TRBV4-1,14,TRBD1
CSVVAWGTPRAFF,TGCAGCGTTGTCGCATGGGGGACACCCCGTGCTTTCTTT,TRBJ1-1,few,TRBV29-1,13,NA
CATSEPWDRGSDEQFF,TGTGCCACCAGTGAGCCCTGGGACAGGGGATCCGATGAGCAGTTCTTC,TRBJ2-1,NA,TRBV24-1,16,TRBD1
CASSVPPNRETYEQYF,TGTGCCAGCAGTGTTCCCCCCAACAGGGAAACCTACGAGCAGTACTTC,TRBJ2-7,NA,TRBV2,16,NA
CAISESGGGGYEQYF,TGTGCCATCAGTGAGTCGGGCGGGGGAGGTTACGAGCAGTACTTC,TRBJ2-7,NA,TRBV10-3,15,TRBD2
CASSGRGTMNTEAFF,TGTGCCAGCAGTGGCAGGGGGACGATGAACACTGAAGCTTTCTTT,TRBJ1-1,NA,TRBV28,15,TRBD1
CASSSRTGVGHEQYF,TGTGCCAGCAGTTCCCGGACAGGGGTGGGCCACGAGCAGTACTTC,TRBJ2-7,NA,TRBV6-5,15,TRBD1
CASSEAAGTPYGYTF,TGTGCCAGCAGTGAAGCTGCCGGGACACCCTATGGCTACACCTTC,TRBJ1-2,NA,TRBV6-1,15,NA
CASSLGGPSTDTQYF,TGCGCCAGCAGCTTGGGAGGGCCTAGCACAGATACGCAGTATTTT,TRBJ2-3,NA,TRBV5-1,15,NA
CASSQSPGGPQYF,TGTGCCAGCAGCCAATCCCCTGGCGGGCCGCAGTACTTC,TRBJ2-7,NA,TRBV3-1/TRBV3-2,13,NA
CASRRQGSYGYTF,TGTGCCAGCAGACGACAGGGGTCCTATGGCTACACCTTC,TRBJ1-2,NA,TRBV6-5,13,TRBD1
CASSQELNGELFF,TGTGCCAGCAGCCAAGAGTTAAACGGGGAGCTGTTTTTT,TRBJ2-2,NA,TRBV4-2,13,NA
CASSYEGQGNNEQFF,TGTGCCAGCAGCTACGAGGGACAGGGGAACAATGAGCAGTTCTTC,TRBJ2-1,NA,TRBV7-3,15,TRBD1
CASSLVRASYNEQFF,TGTGCCAGCAGTTTAGTCAGGGCCTCCTACAATGAGCAGTTCTTC,TRBJ2-1,once,TRBV27,15,NA
CASSPGQPQETQYF,TGCGCCAGCAGCCCGGGACAACCCCAAGAGACCCAGTACTTC,TRBJ2-5,NA,TRBV5-1,14,NA
CASSYSMGQGLGPQHF,TGTGCCAGCAGTTACTCAATGGGACAGGGGTTAGGGCCCCAGCATTTT,TRBJ1-5,NA,TRBV6-5,16,TRBD1
CASSLRTPGGNGELFF,TGTGCCAGCAGTCTTAGGACCCCGGGGGGGAACGGGGAGCTGTTTTTT,TRBJ2-2,NA,TRBV27,16,TRBD2
CASTRDRLYGYTF,TGTGCCAGCACCAGGGACAGGCTCTATGGCTACACCTTC,TRBJ1-2,NA,TRBV7-2,13,TRBD1
CASSNFYTTGVSETQYF,TGTGCCAGCAGTAACTTCTACACGACAGGGGTGTCAGAGACCCAGTACTTC,TRBJ2-5,NA,TRBV27,17,TRBD1
CASSDGSTNEKLFF,TGTGCCAGCAGTGACGGTTCAACTAATGAAAAACTGTTTTTT,TRBJ1-4,NA,TRBV2,14,NA
CATSDLEGDRDTQYF,TGTGCCACCAGTGATTTGGAGGGGGACCGAGATACGCAGTATTTT,TRBJ2-3,NA,TRBV24-1,15,NA
CASSPRIDSIRRFF,TGTGCCAGTAGTCCACGAATAGACAGCATAAGGCGGTTCTTC,TRBJ2-1,NA,TRBV19,14,NA
CASKSGGSAEQFF,TGTGCCAGCAAGAGCGGGGGGTCGGCAGAGCAGTTCTTC,TRBJ2-1,NA,TRBV7-3,13,TRBD2
CASSLLAGPYNEQFF,TGTGCCAGCAGTTTATTAGCGGGACCCTACAATGAGCAGTTCTTC,TRBJ2-1,few,TRBV28,15,TRBD2
CAWTAGGGNEQFF,TGTGCCTGGACAGCGGGGGGCGGGAATGAGCAGTTCTTC,TRBJ2-1,NA,TRBV30,13,TRBD2
CASSPPRPGESTEAFF,TGTGCCAGCTCACCACCAAGGCCGGGAGAGAGCACTGAAGCTTTCTTT,TRBJ1-1,NA,TRBV18,16,NA
CASSQGSVMNTEAFF,TGTGCCAGCAGCCAAGGATCAGTTATGAACACTGAAGCTTTCTTT,TRBJ1-1,NA,TRBV3-1/TRBV3-2,15,NA
CAFRRGASYGYTF,TGTGCCTTCAGGCGTGGGGCCTCCTATGGCTACACCTTC,TRBJ1-2,NA,TRBV21-1,13,NA
CASSQGANEQYF,TGTGCCAGCAGTCAGGGGGCAAACGAGCAGTACTTC,TRBJ2-7,NA,TRBV6-1,12,TRBD1
CASSSSREKLFF,TGTGCCAGCAGTTCCTCCAGAGAAAAACTGTTTTTT,TRBJ1-4,NA,TRBV12-3/TRBV12-4,12,NA